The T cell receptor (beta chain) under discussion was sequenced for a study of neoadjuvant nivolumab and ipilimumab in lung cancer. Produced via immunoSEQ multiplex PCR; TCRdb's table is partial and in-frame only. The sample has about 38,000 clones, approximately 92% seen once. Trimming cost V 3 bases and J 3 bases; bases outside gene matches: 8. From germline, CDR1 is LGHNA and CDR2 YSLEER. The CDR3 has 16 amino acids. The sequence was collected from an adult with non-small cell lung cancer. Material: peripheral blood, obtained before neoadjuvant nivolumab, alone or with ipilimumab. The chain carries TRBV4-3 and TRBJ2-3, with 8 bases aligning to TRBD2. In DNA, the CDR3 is TGCGCCAGCAGCCAGGACAGCGGGAGCCTGACAGATACGCAGTATTTT. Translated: CASSQDSGSLTDTQYF.